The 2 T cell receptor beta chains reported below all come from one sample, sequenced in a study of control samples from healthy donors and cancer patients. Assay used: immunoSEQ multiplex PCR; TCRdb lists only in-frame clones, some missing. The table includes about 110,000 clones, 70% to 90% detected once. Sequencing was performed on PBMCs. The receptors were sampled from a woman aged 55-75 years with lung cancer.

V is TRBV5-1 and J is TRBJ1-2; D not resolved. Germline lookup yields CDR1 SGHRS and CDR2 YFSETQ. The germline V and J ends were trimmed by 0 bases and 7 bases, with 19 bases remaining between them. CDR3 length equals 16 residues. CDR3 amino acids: CASSLDSALTMVGYTF. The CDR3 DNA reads TGCGCCAGCAGCTTGGACAGCGCCCTAACTATGGTTGGCTACACCTTC.

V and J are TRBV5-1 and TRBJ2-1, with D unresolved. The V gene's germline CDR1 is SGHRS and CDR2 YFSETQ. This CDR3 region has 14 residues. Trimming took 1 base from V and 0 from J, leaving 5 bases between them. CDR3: CASSLYNSYNEQFF. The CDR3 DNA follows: TGCGCCAGCAGCTTGTACAACTCCTACAATGAGCAGTTCTTC.